The clone carrying this T cell receptor beta chain was detected ten times or more. TCRdb independently ran MiXCR on the 5' RACE reads; one entry per CDR3 protein. The sample carries about 70,000 distinct CDR3 sequences, around 8.9% recorded once. This entry is derived from a study of spatial heterogeneity in lung cancer. Study-level background: Samples were donated by 72 untreated early-stage non-small cell lung cancer patients.

Time point specified: blood at routine non-recurrence follow-up after resection. Unsorted whole RNA samples from tumor, nontumor lung or frozen PBMC were sequenced. Looked up from germline, CDR1 is MNHEY and CDR2 is SVGEGT. This CDR3 has 13 residues. V was pared by 7 bases and J by 5 bases, with 13 bases between. The V and J genes are TRBV6-2 or TRBV6-3 and TRBJ2-3, with TRBD2 as a possible D gene (5 bases). Specimen: PBMCs, collected at follow-up. This clonotype originated in a female donor with early-stage non-small cell lung cancer. The CDR3 loop reads CASNSEAGDTQYF. The CDR3 DNA reads as TGTGCCAGCAATTCAGAGGCGGGAGATACGCAGTATTTT.